This T cell receptor beta chain was identified during a study of T cell responses to AZD1222 COVID-19 vaccine. This CDR3 region has 18 residues. Germline V gene data show CDR1 as MNHEY and CDR2 as SMNVEV (reference sequence). Trimming cost V 1 base and J 3 bases, with 16 bases left between them. The table came from immunoSEQ multiplex PCR; TCRdb's copy has only in-frame clones and leaves some out. Among roughly 150,000 clones, almost 90% were seen once, and the ten largest hold approximately 1.6%. Study results and limitations: Across spike, vaccine-associated CD4 TCRs were found, dominant at 160-218 and 743-854. Baseline antibody screening turned up just a handful of seropositive AZD1222 recipients. Repertoires were obtained solely post-peak T cell response.

About this clone: What it binds is not known.

It was second doses at about 4 or about 12 weeks that were pooled. The source of this sequence is an adult who received the AZD1222 COVID-19 vaccine. The sequences come from peripheral blood, collected 28 days after the second AZD1222 dose. This chain uses TRBV27 with TRBJ1-6, with TRBD1 as a possible D gene (5 bases). The CDR3 DNA reads as TGTGCCAGCAGTTTATACTTTAAGGGGCAGGGCTATAATTCACCCCTCCACTTT. Protein: CASSLYFKGQGYNSPLHF.